These T cell receptor beta chains were read from a single sample in a study of CD8+CD57+ T cells in acquired aplastic anemia. TCRdb re-analysed the reads in MiXCR, keeping a single row per CDR3 protein. The sample holds about 180,000 distinct CDR3 sequences, approximately 48% seen once. The sample was sorted CD4+, CD8+, or CD8+CD57+ T cells (not recorded which) from PBMCs. These receptors all stem from a human donor with aplastic anemia. The CDR3 runs from the conserved cysteine through the conserved F or W. Each record gives: V gene, clone size, D gene, J gene, CDR3 protein, CDR3 DNA. The D gene is left open where the match is weak. Expanded clones are given a class, and other clones once, few, many or no size at all.

>TRBV2|many|-|TRBJ1-2
CASSFDRDNYGYTF
TGTGCCAGCAGTTTCGACAGAGACAACTATGGCTACACCTTC
>TRBV3-1|many|-|TRBJ1-2
CASTGWDYGYTF
TGTGCCAGCACAGGGTGGGACTATGGCTACACCTTC
>TRBV7-9|-|-|TRBJ1-2
CASSPLGNYGYTF
TGTGCCAGCAGCCCTTTGGGAAACTATGGCTACACCTTC
>TRBV24-1|-|-|TRBJ1-4
CATSGGASAGEKLFF
TGTGCCACCAGTGGGGGAGCTTCGGCGGGAGAAAAACTGTTTTTT
>TRBV15|many|-|TRBJ1-5
CATMGEGNQPQHF
TGTGCCACCATGGGGGAGGGGAATCAGCCCCAGCATTTT
>TRBV20-1|-|TRBD2|TRBJ2-5
CSAKGTSGSPLMRETQYF
TGCAGTGCGAAGGGGACTAGCGGGAGTCCCTTAATGAGAGAGACCCAGTACTTC
>TRBV6-1|many|TRBD1|TRBJ1-1
CASSFKTGNTEAFF
TGTGCCAGCAGTTTCAAGACAGGGAATACTGAAGCTTTCTTT
>TRBV10-3|-|TRBD1|TRBJ1-6
CAITEGQGISPLHF
TGTGCCATCACCGAGGGACAGGGGATTTCACCCCTCCACTTT
>TRBV4-2|few|-|TRBJ2-1
CASSPNPALGNEQFF
TGTGCCAGCAGCCCAAATCCCGCCCTGGGGAATGAGCAGTTCTTC
>TRBV7-2|many|-|TRBJ1-6
CASSPRQNSPLHF
TGTGCCAGCAGCCCGCGACAGAATTCACCCCTCCACTTT
>TRBV6-1|-|-|TRBJ1-2
CASSDSSPGMGGYTF
TGTGCCAGCAGTGATTCTTCACCCGGTATGGGGGGCTACACCTTC
>TRBV27|-|-|TRBJ1-5
CASSLLNTGTTGNQPQHF
TGTGCCAGCAGTTTATTAAACACAGGGACTACGGGCAATCAGCCCCAGCATTTT
>TRBV5-1|-|-|TRBJ2-1
CASSLSTEQFF
TGCGCCAGCAGCTTGTCTACAGAGCAGTTCTTC
>TRBV24-1|-|-|TRBJ2-1
CATSDLRGANEQFF
TGTGCCACCAGTGATTTGCGGGGGGCCAATGAGCAGTTCTTC
>TRBV20-1|many|TRBD1|TRBJ1-2
CSARTTGGAGNYGYTF
TGCAGTGCTAGAACGACAGGGGGCGCGGGGAACTATGGCTACACCTTC
>TRBV9|-|-|TRBJ2-1
CASSVKGGGPYNEQFF
TGTGCCAGCAGCGTCAAGGGGGGTGGCCCCTACAATGAGCAGTTCTTC
>TRBV20-1|few|TRBD2|TRBJ2-5
CSVSSGAVSQYF
TGCAGTGTTTCCAGCGGGGCCGTGAGCCAGTACTTC
>TRBV24-1|many|-|TRBJ2-1
CATSDLRRGPSNEQFF
TGTGCCACCAGTGATTTGCGCCGGGGCCCTTCGAATGAGCAGTTCTTC
>TRBV5-4|-|TRBD2|TRBJ2-1
CASSLKLAGAGNEQFF
TGTGCCAGCAGCTTGAAATTAGCGGGGGCGGGCAATGAGCAGTTCTTC
>TRBV29-1|few|-|TRBJ1-2
CSVELVRWGGYTF
TGCAGCGTTGAGTTGGTGAGGTGGGGGGGCTACACCTTC
>TRBV7-9|once|-|TRBJ1-5
CARSPSNQPQHF
TGTGCCAGAAGCCCCTCCAATCAGCCCCAGCATTTT
>TRBV9|many|TRBD1|TRBJ1-6
CASSAGQVNSPLHF
TGTGCCAGCAGCGCGGGACAGGTTAATTCACCCCTCCACTTT
>TRBV5-1|-|TRBD1|TRBJ1-5
CASSLRGGEQPQHF
TGCGCCAGCAGCTTGAGAGGGGGCGAGCAGCCCCAGCATTTT
>TRBV2|-|TRBD2|TRBJ2-7
CASSEAVSGLSYEQYF
TGTGCCAGCAGTGAAGCTGTTAGCGGGCTCTCCTACGAGCAGTACTTC
>TRBV7-9|-|-|TRBJ2-5
CASSLPGDGGTQYF
TGTGCCAGCAGCTTACCAGGAGATGGGGGGACCCAGTACTTC
>TRBV19|-|-|TRBJ2-5
CVSRIQGRGQATQYF
TGTGTCAGTAGGATACAGGGAAGGGGCCAGGCGACCCAGTACTTC
>TRBV7-2|many|-|TRBJ1-5
CASSPRGGSNQPQHF
TGTGCCAGCAGCCCTCGAGGCGGTAGCAATCAGCCCCAGCATTTT
>TRBV12-3/TRBV12-4|many|-|TRBJ1-5
CASSPAAGNQPQHF
TGTGCCAGCAGTCCCGCGGCGGGCAATCAGCCCCAGCATTTT
>TRBV10-3|many|TRBD2|TRBJ2-1
CATTLAGRGNNEQFF
TGTGCCACGACCTTAGCGGGGAGAGGTAACAATGAGCAGTTCTTC
>TRBV29-1|-|-|TRBJ2-3
CSVRAVGDTQYF
TGCAGCGTCAGGGCAGTCGGGGATACGCAGTATTTT
>TRBV10-3|-|TRBD2|TRBJ2-3
CATAPVAGGTDTQYF
TGTGCCACCGCCCCCGTAGCGGGAGGCACAGATACGCAGTATTTT